This T cell receptor beta chain was identified during a study of blood T cell repertoires in COVID-19. Study information: Researchers got acute and convalescent COVID-19 samples from the United States, Italy and Spain. The cDNA or gDNA used as material had been derived from T cells, B-cell-depleted T cells, or PBMCs.

CDR1 is MNHEY and CDR2 is SMNVEV in the germline V gene (reference sequence). Trimming removed 6 bases from V and 9 bases from J; junction bases left unmatched: 5. CDR3 length equals 14 residues. Original processing notes: Cell counts per sample came from amplifying reference gene primers. Clones were sequenced by immunoSEQ multiplex PCR, and TCRdb holds only the in-frame ones, with some missing. Clone size and V and J calls were adopted from that table, with D and trimming inferred from the DNA. The sample has about 190,000 clones, just under 90% seen once. Sequenced material: peripheral blood. This chain joins TRBV27 and TRBJ1-6; 10 positions match TRBD1. The receptor was isolated from a young woman who had recovered from COVID-19. CDR3 DNA sequence: TGTGCCAGCAGCTGGGACAGGGGAAGTTCACCCCTCCACTTT. Translating gives CASSWDRGSSPLHF.